The rows below give T cell receptor beta chains drawn from one sample of a study of identical twins. TCRdb independently ran MiXCR on the 5' RACE reads; one entry per CDR3 protein. The repertoire holds under 250,000 distinct CDR3 sequences, with more than 6.5% as singletons. The sample also formed part of further work on yellow fever vaccine responses in identical twins.

Sequencing was carried out using memory (CD45RO+) T cells sorted from blood. Receptor source: a woman between 18 and 30 years old in good health. CDR3s include the opening cysteine and the closing phenylalanine or tryptophan. Fields, in order: V gene, D gene, CDR3 length, clone size, J gene, CDR3 DNA, CDR3 protein. A D gene is named only where the DNA matches it firmly. Rows may omit the clone size; those that give it use once, few, many or a size class.

>TRBV20-1|TRBD1|14|many|TRBJ2-7
TGCAGTGCTAGAGACGGACAGGGATATTACGAGCAGTACTTC
CSARDGQGYYEQYF
>TRBV6-5|NA|12|NA|TRBJ2-7
TGTGCCAGCAGTCCGGGGAACACGGGAGTGTACTTC
CASSPGNTGVYF
>TRBV5-1|NA|15|many|TRBJ2-7
TGCGCCAGCAGCGCCAGACAGGGAGGGTCCTACGAGCAGTACTTC
CASSARQGGSYEQYF
>TRBV2|TRBD1|16|few|TRBJ2-5
TGTGCCAGCAGTAACCGACAGGGAATTAGGTCGGAGACCCAGTACTTC
CASSNRQGIRSETQYF
>TRBV5-1|TRBD2|17|few|TRBJ2-2
TGCGCCAGCAGTCGGAAAGGGCGGGAGGAGGCCACCGGGGAGCTGTTTTTT
CASSRKGREEATGELFF
>TRBV7-3|TRBD2|16|NA|TRBJ2-1
TGTGCCAGCAGCTTAGCTAGCGGGGGGTCTTACAATGAGCAGTTCTTC
CASSLASGGSYNEQFF
>TRBV5-4|TRBD2|14|NA|TRBJ2-5
TGTGACAGCAGCCACCCGGGGGAGGGAGAGACCCAGTACTTC
CDSSHPGEGETQYF
>TRBV15|NA|15|NA|TRBJ2-6
TGTGCCACCAGCAGGTTGAACTCTGGGGCCAACGTCCTGACTTTC
CATSRLNSGANVLTF
>TRBV6-5|NA|15|NA|TRBJ2-7
TGTGCCAGCAGTTCCTTCGACAGGATAACCTACGAGCAGTACTTC
CASSSFDRITYEQYF
>TRBV11-2|NA|15|many|TRBJ2-1
TGTGCCAGCAGCTCTAGCAGTGGCTCCTACAATGAGCAGTTCTTC
CASSSSSGSYNEQFF
>TRBV7-8|TRBD2|17|NA|TRBJ2-3
TGTGCCAGCAGCTTATCGGTTCCAGCGGGAGGATGGGATACGCAGTATTTT
CASSLSVPAGGWDTQYF
>TRBV7-9|NA|14|NA|TRBJ1-5
TGTGCCAGCAGCTTGGACAACCACAATCAGCCCCAGCATTTT
CASSLDNHNQPQHF
>TRBV7-9|NA|15|many|TRBJ2-2
TGTGCCAGCAGCTTACTTACAGGATACACCGGGGAGCTGTTTTTT
CASSLLTGYTGELFF
>TRBV12-3/TRBV12-4|NA|13|NA|TRBJ2-1
TGTGCCAGCAGCCCTACCCAGTGGCATGAGCAGTTCTTC
CASSPTQWHEQFF
>TRBV5-6|TRBD1|17|NA|TRBJ2-3
TGTGCCAGCAGCCCTCTTAGAGGGGGCCTGAGCACAGATACGCAGTATTTT
CASSPLRGGLSTDTQYF
>TRBV28|NA|15|NA|TRBJ2-3
TGTGCCAGCAGTTTGTCGTTACAGGTGGCAGATACGCAGTATTTT
CASSLSLQVADTQYF
>TRBV5-1|NA|15|many|TRBJ2-3
TGCGCCAGCAGCTTGGAAGGGGGTACCACAGATACGCAGTATTTT
CASSLEGGTTDTQYF
>TRBV20-1|TRBD2|17|many|TRBJ2-5
TGCAGTGCCCAAGGATGGACTAGCCATGTGGGGAAAGAGACCCAGTACTTC
CSAQGWTSHVGKETQYF
>TRBV20-1|NA|15|NA|TRBJ1-2
TGCAGTGCTCCGGGACGCCCGGGAGGCGTCTATGGCTACACCTTC
CSAPGRPGGVYGYTF
>TRBV25-1|NA|17|many|TRBJ2-1
TGTGCCAGCAGTGGCCCGGGCAGGGACGACCCCTACAATGAGCAGTTCTTC
CASSGPGRDDPYNEQFF
>TRBV7-2|NA|14|many|TRBJ2-7
TGTGCCAGCAGCTTAGGAAGGGACCTTGGGGAGCAGTACTTC
CASSLGRDLGEQYF
>TRBV24-1|TRBD2|16|many|TRBJ2-1
TGTGCCACCAGTGATGCCTCGACTAGCGGGAGAGATGAGCAGTTCTTC
CATSDASTSGRDEQFF
>TRBV14|NA|16|few|TRBJ2-5
TGTGCCAGCAGCCAAGTTTGGACAGAGTACCAAGAGACCCAGTACTTC
CASSQVWTEYQETQYF
>TRBV9|NA|13|many|TRBJ1-4
TGTGCCAGCAGCGTAGCCGGTAATGAAAAACTGTTTTTT
CASSVAGNEKLFF
>TRBV12-3/TRBV12-4|NA|14|few|TRBJ2-6
TGTGCCAGCACCCGAGTGTCCGGGGCCAACGTCCTGACTTTC
CASTRVSGANVLTF
>TRBV7-9|NA|15|few|TRBJ1-1
TGTGCCAGCAGCTTAGTACAGGCAAGAGGGACTGAAGCTTTCTTT
CASSLVQARGTEAFF
>TRBV9|NA|16|few|TRBJ2-1
TGTGCCAGCAGCGGCCCGGAGGGGCGCTCCTACAATGAGCAGTTCTTC
CASSGPEGRSYNEQFF
>TRBV6-1|TRBD2|15|many|TRBJ2-2
TGTGCCAGCAGGCCACTAGCGGCCGACACCGGGGAGCTGTTTTTT
CASRPLAADTGELFF
>TRBV4-3|TRBD2|16|many|TRBJ2-3
TGCGCCAGCAGCCAAGATCTGGCGGGAGCGGCAGATACGCAGTATTTT
CASSQDLAGAADTQYF
>TRBV28|TRBD1|17|many|TRBJ2-6
TGTGCCAGCAGTTTCTGGCAGGGGGCTGACGGGGCCAACGTCCTGACTTTC
CASSFWQGADGANVLTF
>TRBV3-1|TRBD2|18|NA|TRBJ2-7
TGTGCCAGCAGCCTAGCATCTAGCGGGAGAAGGAGCTCCTACGAGCAGTACTTC
CASSLASSGRRSSYEQYF
>TRBV2|NA|14|few|TRBJ2-7
TGTGCCAGCAGTGTAAATGGAGGGGGATTCGAGCAGTACTTC
CASSVNGGGFEQYF
>TRBV20-1|NA|15|once|TRBJ2-5
TGCAGTGCTAGAGATCCAACTGGCGGGGTCGAGACCCAGTACTTC
CSARDPTGGVETQYF
>TRBV20-1|TRBD2|14|NA|TRBJ2-5
TGCAGTGCTAGGGGCGGGGGGAAACAAGAGACCCAGTACTTC
CSARGGGKQETQYF
>TRBV11-3|TRBD2|16|NA|TRBJ2-5
TGTGCCAGCAGCTTAGATACTAGCGGGAGGAACGAGACCCAGTACTTC
CASSLDTSGRNETQYF
>TRBV4-2|TRBD2|15|NA|TRBJ2-5
TGTGCCAGCAGCCTTGAGCGGGGGGGCGAAGAGACCCAGTACTTC
CASSLERGGEETQYF
>TRBV11-1|TRBD2|18|many|TRBJ2-2
TGTGCCAGCAGCCTCTGGCGTGGGCTAGCGGTTAACACCGGGGAGCTGTTTTTT
CASSLWRGLAVNTGELFF
>TRBV20-1|NA|12|many|TRBJ1-2
TGCAGTGCTGGAGATTCAGGGCATGGCTACACCTTC
CSAGDSGHGYTF
>TRBV12-3/TRBV12-4|NA|14|many|TRBJ2-4
TGTGCCAGCAGTCCCCAGGGGGCCAAAAACATTCAGTACTTC
CASSPQGAKNIQYF
>TRBV29-1|NA|14|many|TRBJ2-1
TGCAGCGCCGAACAGGGAAGCGCCTACAATGAGCAGTTCTTC
CSAEQGSAYNEQFF
>TRBV28|NA|14|few|TRBJ2-7
TGTGCCAGCAGTTGGATTAGCAGGTCCTACGAGCAGTACTTC
CASSWISRSYEQYF
>TRBV20-1|TRBD1|13|few|TRBJ1-5
TGCAGTGCCGCAACAGGGGTCCATCAGCCCCAGCATTTT
CSAATGVHQPQHF
>TRBV7-6|NA|18|many|TRBJ2-3
TGTGCCAGCAGCTTAAACCCCAATGTTGGACGGAGCACAGATACGCAGTATTTT
CASSLNPNVGRSTDTQYF
>TRBV10-3|TRBD1|15|many|TRBJ2-1
TGTGCCATCAGTGAGACGGACAGGGGGCTTAATGAGCAGTTCTTC
CAISETDRGLNEQFF
>TRBV15|TRBD1|14|many|TRBJ2-2
TGTGCCACCAGCAGCGACAGGGAGACCGGGGAGCTGTTTTTT
CATSSDRETGELFF
>TRBV6-1|NA|17|NA|TRBJ2-2
TGTGCCAGCAGTGAACCTGGGGGGACCGCGAACACCGGGGAGCTGTTTTTT
CASSEPGGTANTGELFF
>TRBV7-2|NA|16|NA|TRBJ2-1
TGTGCCAGCAGCTTAGACGGCGGATTGGGAACCGATGAGCAGTTCTTC
CASSLDGGLGTDEQFF
>TRBV7-9|NA|16|many|TRBJ2-6
TGTGCCAGCAGCTTAAGGACTGCCTCTGGGGCCAACGTCCTGACTTTC
CASSLRTASGANVLTF
>TRBV7-9|NA|13|many|TRBJ2-1
TGTGCCAGCAGCCACACTAGTCTCAATGAGCAGTTCTTC
CASSHTSLNEQFF
>TRBV12-3/TRBV12-4|NA|15|many|TRBJ1-6
TGTGCCAGCAGTTTAACCAGGGGTGTGGGATCACCCCTCCACTTT
CASSLTRGVGSPLHF
>TRBV9|TRBD1|17|NA|TRBJ2-5
TGTGCCAGCAGCGTAGGAAGGGGGACAGGGAGCTGGGAGACCCAGTACTTC
CASSVGRGTGSWETQYF
>TRBV3-1|NA|15|NA|TRBJ1-1
TGTGCCAGCAGCCAGACCCTTTCTGCGGACACTGAAGCTTTCTTT
CASSQTLSADTEAFF
>TRBV12-3/TRBV12-4|NA|14|NA|TRBJ2-3
TGTGCCAGTCGCCGGGACCCAAACACAGATACGCAGTATTTT
CASRRDPNTDTQYF
>TRBV3-1|NA|15|few|TRBJ2-5
TGTGCCAGCAGCCAAGATAACCGGGAAATCGAGACCCAGTACTTC
CASSQDNREIETQYF